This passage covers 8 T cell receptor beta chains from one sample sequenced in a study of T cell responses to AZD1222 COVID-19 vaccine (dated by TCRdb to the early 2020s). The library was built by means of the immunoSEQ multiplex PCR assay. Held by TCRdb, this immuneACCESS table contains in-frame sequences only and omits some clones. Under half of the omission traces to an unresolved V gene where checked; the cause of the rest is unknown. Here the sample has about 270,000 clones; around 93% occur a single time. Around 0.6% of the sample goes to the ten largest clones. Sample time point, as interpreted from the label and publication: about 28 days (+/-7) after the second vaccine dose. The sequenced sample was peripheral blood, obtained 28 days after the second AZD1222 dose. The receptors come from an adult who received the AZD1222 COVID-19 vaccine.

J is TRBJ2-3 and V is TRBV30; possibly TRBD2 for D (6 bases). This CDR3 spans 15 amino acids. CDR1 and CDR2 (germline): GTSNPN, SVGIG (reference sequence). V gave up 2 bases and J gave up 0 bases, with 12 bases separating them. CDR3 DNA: TGTGCCTGGAGTAGGGTGGGGACTAGCACAGATACGCAGTATTTT. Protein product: CAWSRVGTSTDTQYF.

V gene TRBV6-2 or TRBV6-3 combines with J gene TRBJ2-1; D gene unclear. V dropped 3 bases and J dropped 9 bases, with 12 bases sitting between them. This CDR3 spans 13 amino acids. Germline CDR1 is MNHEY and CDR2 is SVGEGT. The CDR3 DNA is TGTGCCAGCAGTTATGTCCCGAACGGTGAGCAGTTCTTC. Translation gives CASSYVPNGEQFF.

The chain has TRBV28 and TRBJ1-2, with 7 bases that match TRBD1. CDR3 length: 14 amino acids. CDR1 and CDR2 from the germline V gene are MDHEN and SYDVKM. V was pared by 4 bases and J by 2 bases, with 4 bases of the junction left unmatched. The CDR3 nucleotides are TGTGCCAGCAGTTCCGGGACAGCAAACTATGGCTACACCTTC. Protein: CASSSGTANYGYTF.

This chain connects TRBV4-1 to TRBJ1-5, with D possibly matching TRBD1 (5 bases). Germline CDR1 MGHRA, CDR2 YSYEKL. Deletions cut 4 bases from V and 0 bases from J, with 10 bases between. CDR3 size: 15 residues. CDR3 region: CASSPRTSSNQPQHF. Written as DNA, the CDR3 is TGCGCCAGCAGCCCCAGGACAAGTAGCAATCAGCCCCAGCATTTT.

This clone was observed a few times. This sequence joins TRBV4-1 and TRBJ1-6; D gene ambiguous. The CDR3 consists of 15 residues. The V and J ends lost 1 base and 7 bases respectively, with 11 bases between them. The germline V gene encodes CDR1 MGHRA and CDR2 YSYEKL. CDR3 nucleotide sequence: TGCGCCAGCAGCCAAGTCTTCCCGGGAAATTCACCCCTCCACTTT. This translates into CASSQVFPGNSPLHF.

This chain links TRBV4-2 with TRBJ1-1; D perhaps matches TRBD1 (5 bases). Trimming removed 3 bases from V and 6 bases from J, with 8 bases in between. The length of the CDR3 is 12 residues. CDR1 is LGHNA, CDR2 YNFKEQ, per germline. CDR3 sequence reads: CASSHGHAEAFF. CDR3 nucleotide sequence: TGTGCCAGCAGCCATGGACATGCTGAAGCTTTCTTT.

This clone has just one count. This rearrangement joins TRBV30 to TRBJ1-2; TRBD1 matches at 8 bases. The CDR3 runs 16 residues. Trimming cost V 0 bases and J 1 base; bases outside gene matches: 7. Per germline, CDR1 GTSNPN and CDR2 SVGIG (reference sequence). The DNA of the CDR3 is TGTGCCTGGAGTGTAATCGGACAGGGATTTAACTATGGCTACACCTTC. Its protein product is CAWSVIGQGFNYGYTF. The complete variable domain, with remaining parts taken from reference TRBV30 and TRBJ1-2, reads SQTIHQWPATLVQPVGSPLSLECTVEGTSNPNLYWYRQAAGRGLQLLFYSVGIGQISSEVPQNLSASRPQDRQFILSSKKLLLSDSGFYLCAWSVIGQGFNYGYTFGSGTRLTVV.

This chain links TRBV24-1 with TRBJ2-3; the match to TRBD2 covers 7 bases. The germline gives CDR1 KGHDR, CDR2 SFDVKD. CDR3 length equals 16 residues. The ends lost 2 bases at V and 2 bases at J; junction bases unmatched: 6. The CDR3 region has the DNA TGTGCCACCAGTGATTGGGTGACTAGCTCCACAGATACGCAGTATTTT. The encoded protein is CATSDWVTSSTDTQYF.